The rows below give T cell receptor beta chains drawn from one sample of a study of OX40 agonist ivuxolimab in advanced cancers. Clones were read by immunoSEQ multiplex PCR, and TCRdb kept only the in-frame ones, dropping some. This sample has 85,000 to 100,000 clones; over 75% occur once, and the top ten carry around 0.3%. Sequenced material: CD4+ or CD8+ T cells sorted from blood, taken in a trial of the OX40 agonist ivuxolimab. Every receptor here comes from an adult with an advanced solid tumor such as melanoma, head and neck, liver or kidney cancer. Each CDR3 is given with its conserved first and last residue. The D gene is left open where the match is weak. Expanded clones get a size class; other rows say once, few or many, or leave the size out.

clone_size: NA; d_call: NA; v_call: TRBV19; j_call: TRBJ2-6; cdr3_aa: CASSIWGLGSGANVLTF; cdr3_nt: TGTGCCAGTAGTATTTGGGGATTGGGCTCTGGGGCCAACGTCCTGACTTTC
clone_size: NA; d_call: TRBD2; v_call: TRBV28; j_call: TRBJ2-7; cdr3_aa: CASSSGGTSGSKYF; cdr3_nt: TGTGCCAGCAGTTCCGGTGGTACTAGCGGGAGTAAGTACTTC
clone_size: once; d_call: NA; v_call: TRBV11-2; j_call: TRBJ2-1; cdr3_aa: CASSLLVIPYNEQFF; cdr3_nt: TGTGCCAGCAGCCTTTTAGTTATCCCCTACAATGAGCAGTTCTTC
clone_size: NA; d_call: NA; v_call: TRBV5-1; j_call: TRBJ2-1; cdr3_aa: CASSWTAGADNEQFF; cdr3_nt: TGCGCCAGCAGCTGGACTGCAGGGGCAGACAATGAGCAGTTCTTC
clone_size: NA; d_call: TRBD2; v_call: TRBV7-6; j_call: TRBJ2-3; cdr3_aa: CASSPGRGRGTDTQYF; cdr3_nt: TGTGCCAGCAGCCCCGGGCGTGGGAGGGGCACAGATACGCAGTATTTT
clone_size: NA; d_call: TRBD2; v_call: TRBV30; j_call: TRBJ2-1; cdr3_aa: CAWSFIAGVHNEQFF; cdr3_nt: TGTGCCTGGAGTTTTATAGCGGGAGTGCACAATGAGCAGTTCTTC
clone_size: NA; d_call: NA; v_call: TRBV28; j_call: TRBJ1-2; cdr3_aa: CASSLGGWVRGYTF; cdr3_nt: TGTGCCAGCAGTCTCGGAGGGTGGGTTAGAGGCTACACCTTC
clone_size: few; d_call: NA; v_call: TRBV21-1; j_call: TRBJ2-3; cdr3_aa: CASSPGGGNPDTQYF; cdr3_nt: TGTGCCAGCAGCCCCGGGGGGGGGAATCCAGATACGCAGTATTTT
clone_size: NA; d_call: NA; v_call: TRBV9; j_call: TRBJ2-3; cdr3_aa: CASSYEGYTDTQYF; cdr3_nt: TGTGCCAGCAGCTACGAGGGCTACACAGATACGCAGTATTTT
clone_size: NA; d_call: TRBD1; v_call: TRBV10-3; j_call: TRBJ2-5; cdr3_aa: CAISESNPGQGQETQYF; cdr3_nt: TGTGCCATCAGTGAGTCGAATCCGGGACAGGGTCAAGAGACCCAGTACTTC
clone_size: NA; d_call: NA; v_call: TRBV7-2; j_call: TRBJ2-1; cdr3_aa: CASSLGPGVRNEQFF; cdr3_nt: TGTGCCAGCAGCTTAGGTCCAGGGGTGAGGAATGAGCAGTTCTTC
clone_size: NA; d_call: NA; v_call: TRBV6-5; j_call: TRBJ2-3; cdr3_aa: CASSRDFGTDTQYF; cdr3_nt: TGTGCCAGCAGCCGAGACTTTGGCACAGATACGCAGTATTTT
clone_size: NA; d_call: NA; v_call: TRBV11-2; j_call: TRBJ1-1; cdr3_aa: CASSLTRGPTEAFF; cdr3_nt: TGTGCCAGCAGCTTAACAAGGGGTCCCACTGAAGCTTTCTTT
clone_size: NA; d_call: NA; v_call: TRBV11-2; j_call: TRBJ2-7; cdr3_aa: CASSLSPRGLYEQYF; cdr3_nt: TGTGCCAGCAGCTTATCTCCCAGGGGCCTCTACGAGCAGTACTTC
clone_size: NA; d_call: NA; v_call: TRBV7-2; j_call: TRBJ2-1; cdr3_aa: CASSPLWSYNEQFF; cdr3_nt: TGTGCCAGCAGCCCCTTATGGTCCTACAATGAGCAGTTCTTC
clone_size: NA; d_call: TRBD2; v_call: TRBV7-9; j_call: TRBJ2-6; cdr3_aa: CASSIGRSGANVLTF; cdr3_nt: TGTGCCAGCAGCATCGGGAGGTCTGGGGCCAACGTCCTGACTTTC
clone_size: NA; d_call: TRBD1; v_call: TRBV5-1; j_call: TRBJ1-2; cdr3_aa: CASRRDTGTGALGYTF; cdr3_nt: TGCGCCAGCCGAAGGGACACTGGGACAGGGGCACTTGGCTACACCTTC
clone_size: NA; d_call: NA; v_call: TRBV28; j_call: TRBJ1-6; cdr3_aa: CASSLFSGGPSPLHF; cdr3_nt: TGTGCCAGCAGTTTATTTTCCGGGGGGCCTTCACCCCTCCACTTT
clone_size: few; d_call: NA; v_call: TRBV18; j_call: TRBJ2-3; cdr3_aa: CASSTTPLGTDTQYF; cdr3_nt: TGTGCCAGCTCAACCACCCCCCTAGGCACAGATACGCAGTATTTT
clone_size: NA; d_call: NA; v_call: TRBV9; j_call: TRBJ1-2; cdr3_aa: CASSKTGPYGYTF; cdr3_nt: TGTGCCAGCAGCAAGACAGGTCCCTATGGCTACACCTTC
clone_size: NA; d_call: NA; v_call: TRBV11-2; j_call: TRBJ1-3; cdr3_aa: CASSSLQRPGNTIYF; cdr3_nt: TGTGCCAGCAGCTCACTTCAGAGGCCTGGAAACACCATATATTTT
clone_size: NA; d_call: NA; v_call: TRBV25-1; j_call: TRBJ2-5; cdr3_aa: CASSLGPGTQYF; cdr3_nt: TGTGCCAGCAGTTTGGGGCCGGGGACCCAGTACTTC
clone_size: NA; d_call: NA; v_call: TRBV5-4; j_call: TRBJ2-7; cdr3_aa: CASSTGTSRHEQYF; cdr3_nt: TGTGCCAGCAGCACCGGGACAAGTCGGCACGAGCAGTACTTC
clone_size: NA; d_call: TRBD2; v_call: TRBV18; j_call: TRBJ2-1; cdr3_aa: CASSPVGGRRNEQFF; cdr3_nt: TGTGCCAGCTCACCTGTTGGCGGGAGGCGGAATGAGCAGTTCTTC
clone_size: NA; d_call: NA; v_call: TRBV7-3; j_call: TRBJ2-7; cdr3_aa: CASSSASGYEQYF; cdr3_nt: TGTGCCAGCAGCTCCGCCTCAGGCTACGAGCAGTACTTC
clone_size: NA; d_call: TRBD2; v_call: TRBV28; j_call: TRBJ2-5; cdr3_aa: CASSFLRGTSTETQYF; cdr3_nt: TGTGCCAGCAGTTTCCTCCGCGGGACTAGTACGGAGACCCAGTACTTC
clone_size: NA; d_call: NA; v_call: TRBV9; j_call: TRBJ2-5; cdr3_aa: CASSKGQNQETQYF; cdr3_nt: TGTGCCAGCAGCAAAGGACAGAACCAAGAGACCCAGTACTTC
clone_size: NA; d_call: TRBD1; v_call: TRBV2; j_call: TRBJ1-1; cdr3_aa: CASSPRGLNTEAFF; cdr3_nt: TGTGCCAGCAGTCCTAGGGGGCTAAACACTGAAGCTTTCTTT
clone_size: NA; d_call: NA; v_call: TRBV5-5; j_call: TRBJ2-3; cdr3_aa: CASSLGSSRQDTQYF; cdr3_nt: TGTGCCAGCAGCTTGGGTTCCTCTCGCCAGGATACGCAGTATTTT
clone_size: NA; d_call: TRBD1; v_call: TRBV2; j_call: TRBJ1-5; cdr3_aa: CASSGQGLGNQPQHF; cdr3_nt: TGTGCCAGCAGCGGACAGGGCCTCGGCAATCAGCCCCAGCATTTT
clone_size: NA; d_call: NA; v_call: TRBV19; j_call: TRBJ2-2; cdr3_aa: CASSIVIPGELFF; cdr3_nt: TGTGCCAGTAGTATAGTTATCCCCGGGGAGCTGTTTTTT